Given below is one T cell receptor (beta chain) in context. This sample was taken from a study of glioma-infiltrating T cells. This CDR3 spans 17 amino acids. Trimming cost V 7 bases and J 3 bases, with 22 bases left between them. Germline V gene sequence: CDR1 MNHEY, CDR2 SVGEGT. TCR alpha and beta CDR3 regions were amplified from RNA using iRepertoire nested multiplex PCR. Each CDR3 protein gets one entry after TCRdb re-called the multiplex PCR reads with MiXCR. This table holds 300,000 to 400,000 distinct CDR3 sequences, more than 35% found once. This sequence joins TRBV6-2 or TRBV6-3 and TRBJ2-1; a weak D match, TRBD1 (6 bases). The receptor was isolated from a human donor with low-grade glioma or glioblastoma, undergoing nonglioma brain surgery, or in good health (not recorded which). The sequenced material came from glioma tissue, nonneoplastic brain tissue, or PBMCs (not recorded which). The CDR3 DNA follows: TGTGCCAGCACCTCGAGAACAGGGAAAAAGGTCTACAATGAGCAGTTCTTC. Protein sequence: CASTSRTGKKVYNEQFF.